The following is a T cell receptor beta chain sequence with its context. Its antigen target is currently unknown. One end of the junction does not line up with germline, which may come from a read error. Whole blood was collected in K2EDTA tubes by collaborating institutions according to the institutions' own protocols. For TCRbeta analysis, collaborators shipped samples in one of three forms: frozen whole blood, isolated PBMCs, or DNA extracted from either of those sample types. TCRbeta CDR3 regions were amplified from genomic DNA by means of the immunoSEQ Assay, a bias-controlled multiplex PCR. Concerning the study's data processing: Within the assay, amplification of reference gene primers was used to estimate how many nucleated cells each sample contained. To quantify the absolute abundance of each unique TCRbeta CDR3 rearrangement, sequence reads were collapsed and filtered. Productive Simpson clonality was computed per sample as the square root of Simpson's diversity index over productive rearrangements. Imported from immuneACCESS, the table was reduced by TCRdb to in-frame sequences with V and J called. These copies leave out some clones; in studies compared against another copy, an unresolved V gene accounts for under half, and the cause of the remainder is not known. V, J and clone size are taken as reported in that table, and D and trimming were inferred from the DNA itself. The sample table lists 100,000 to 120,000 clones, about four fifths of them with a count of one. The top ten clonotypes cover approximately 4.1% of the sample.

This entry is derived from a study of blood T cell repertoires in COVID-19 (TCRdb year 2020). Looking at the study overall: The collaborator samples originated in the United States, Italy and Spain and spanned the acute and convalescent phases of COVID-19. The material from the prospective study consisted of cDNA or gDNA derived from T cells, B-cell-depleted T cells, or PBMCs. The dataset comprised deeply sampled blood TCRbeta repertoires from subjects exposed to, actively infected with, or recovered from COVID-19. The repertoires were released in a freely available public database meant as a resource for research on the immune response to SARS-CoV-2. The samples were drawn from the first 160 participants of the ongoing ImmuneRACE study and from 950 to 1,500 subjects provided by 6 global collaborators. A de-identified subject ID, COVID-19 status, age in years and sex were almost always included in the sample metadata. HLA class I and class II types, where available, came from metadata supplied by the sample provider rather than from assay-based typing.

In the germline V gene, CDR1 corresponds to MDHEN and CDR2 to SYDVKM. From the cysteine through the phenylalanine, the CDR3 covers 18 amino acids. The only DNA kept is the CDR3, 54 bases in frame from the first base. Results the study describes overall, beyond this receptor: The amount of clinical and demographic metadata varied by source and participant and was provided uncurated.

The source material was peripheral blood. The chain is assembled from TRBV28 and TRBJ2-1; a stretch of 8 junction bases matches TRBD2. The receptor comes from a woman aged 70-85 years with acute or convalescent COVID-19. In nucleotide form, the sequence is TGTGCCAGCAGGTCCCGGGCCGGGAGGGCACAACGGGGAAATGTGCAGTTCTTC. The translation is CASRSRAGRAQRGNVQFF.